The clone carrying this T cell receptor beta chain was counted only a few times. Its antigen is undetermined. This specimen comes from a study of post-analysis software for immune sequencing data. About the study: Relapsing-remitting, secondary progressive and progressive-relapsing courses of multiple sclerosis were included.

General study results and limits: Patients had higher frequencies than controls of about five TRBV segments, including TRBV5-6, TRBV5-1 and TRBV20-1.

The TCR beta cDNA libraries carried unique molecular identifiers. From the PCR reads, TCRdb called clonotypes with MiXCR, one entry per CDR3 protein. This table has hundreds of thousands of distinct CDR3 sequences, roughly two fifths appearing once. CDR3 size: 12 residues. Germline V gene sequence: CDR1 GTSNPN, CDR2 SVGIG (reference sequence). Between the trimmed V and J ends, which lost 7 bases and 4 bases, there was a span of 11 bases. The TCR comes from a girl aged 5-17 years with multiple sclerosis. The chain is built from TRBV30 and TRBJ2-1, with D possibly being TRBD1 (5 bases). Specimen: blood. CDR3 bases: TGTGCCTACCCTGACAGTTACAATGAGCAGTTCTTC. Translated: CAYPDSYNEQFF. Complete variable domain (other parts from reference TRBV30 and TRBJ2-1): SQTIHQWPATLVQPVGSPLSLECTVEGTSNPNLYWYRQAAGRGLQLLFYSVGIGQISSEVPQNLSASRPQDRQFILSSKKLLLSDSGFYLCAYPDSYNEQFFGPGTRLTVL.